Below are 14 T cell receptor beta chains sequenced from a single sample in a study of blood T cell repertoires in COVID-19. The protocol was immunoSEQ multiplex PCR, while the TCRdb copy is restricted to in-frame clones and leaves out a portion. This sample has 60,000 or so clones, with around 88% found just once. The sequenced sample consisted of peripheral blood. Receptors were obtained from a man in his sixties with acute or convalescent COVID-19.

This chain uses TRBV5-1 with TRBJ2-1, with 8 bases fitting TRBD2. J was trimmed by 7 bases and V by 4 bases; bases with no gene match: 10. The CDR3 contains 15 residues. Germline lookup yields CDR1 SGHRS and CDR2 YFSETQ. The DNA of the CDR3 is TGCGCCAGCAGCGCAGCGGGAGCCTTGTTAAATGAGCAGTTCTTC. Translation gives CASSAAGALLNEQFF.

This clone was found a few times. At the DNA level, this CDR3 is encoded by other sequences in the same sample as well. The chain joins TRBV7-3 to TRBJ2-2; D not resolved. Trimming shortened V by 5 bases and J by 3 bases, and 4 bases separated the two germline ends. Germline V gene lookup returns CDR1 SGHTA and CDR2 FQGTGA. There are 12 residues in the CDR3. The CDR3 DNA reads TGTGCCAGCAGCCTCCACACCGGGGAGCTGTTTTTT. Translated: CASSLHTGELFF.

This chain links TRBV24-1 with TRBJ2-3; D unclear. Trimming pared 2 bases from V and 0 bases from J, leaving 17 bases between. CDR1 and CDR2 (germline): KGHDR, SFDVKD. The CDR3 totals 18 residues. CDR3 in amino acids: CATSDSRPLGQSTDTQYF. CDR3 nucleotide sequence: TGTGCCACCAGTGATTCCCGCCCCCTGGGCCAGAGCACAGATACGCAGTATTTT.

The rearrangement joins TRBV4-1 to TRBJ1-4; perhaps TRBD1 as D (5 bases). The CDR3 totals 16 residues. Germline CDR1 MGHRA, CDR2 YSYEKL. Between the trimmed V and J ends, which lost 4 bases and 2 bases, there was a span of 14 bases. CDR3 in amino acids: CASSRGAGRTNEKLFF. The CDR3 bases are TGCGCCAGCAGCCGAGGGGCGGGAAGGACTAATGAAAAACTGTTTTTT.

The chain combines TRBV28 with TRBJ1-6; D might be TRBD1 (5 bases). The CDR3 covers 15 residues. The V gene's germline CDR1 is MDHEN and CDR2 SYDVKM. V dropped 3 bases and J dropped 10 bases, with 16 bases sitting between them. CDR3 sequence: CASSFQRPGGSPLHF. CDR3 DNA: TGTGCCAGCAGTTTCCAGCGGCCCGGGGGGTCACCCCTCCACTTT.

The chain links TRBV24-1 to TRBJ2-2; D remains ambiguous. The V gene's germline CDR1 is KGHDR and CDR2 SFDVKD. V was trimmed by 7 bases and J by 6 bases, leaving 14 bases between them. This CDR3 spans 14 amino acids. CDR3 sequence (DNA): TGTGCCACCAGGGAGAGGCTAGATTCCGGGGAGCTGTTTTTT. Translated, it gives CATRERLDSGELFF.

V gene TRBV18 combines with J gene TRBJ1-2; no firm D call. Between the trimmed V and J ends, which lost 3 bases and 0 bases, there was a span of 11 bases. The CDR3 has 15 residues. The germline V gene encodes CDR1 KGHSH and CDR2 LQKENI. CDR3 in DNA: TGTGCCAGCTCACCGGTGGCGGGAACTAACTATGGCTACACCTTC. Its protein product is CASSPVAGTNYGYTF.

This clone was picked up one time. The chain uses TRBV18 and TRBJ2-2; no reliable D call. From germline, CDR1 is KGHSH and CDR2 LQKENI. Trimming left V 3 bases short and J 0 bases short, with 14 bases between. The CDR3 has 17 residues. Written as DNA, the CDR3 is TGTGCCAGCTCACCCATTCTAAGAGAAACGAACACCGGGGAGCTGTTTTTT. This gives the protein CASSPILRETNTGELFF.

The V call is TRBV5-1, the J call TRBJ2-1; a possible D gene is TRBD2 (6 bases). The CDR3 runs 13 residues. Germline V gives CDR1 SGHRS, CDR2 YFSETQ. The V end was cut by 1 base, the J end by 6 bases, with 8 bases between. CDR3 sequence (DNA): TGCGCCAGCAGCTTGTCCGGGGGCAATGAGCAGTTCTTC. It codes for CASSLSGGNEQFF.

This sequence joins TRBV5-5 and TRBJ1-1, with D possibly TRBD1 on 6 matching bases. Germline assignment: CDR1 SGHKS and CDR2 YYEKEE (reference sequence). Trimming took 7 bases from V and 4 from J, leaving 14 bases between them. The CDR3 is 13 residues long. The CDR3 DNA sequence: TGTGCCAGCGAGGGTCGAGGGGGCACTGAAGCTTTCTTT. Its translation is CASEGRGGTEAFF.

The chain couples TRBV4-2 to TRBJ2-5; D may be TRBD1 (6 bases). The germline gives CDR1 LGHNA, CDR2 YNFKEQ. The CDR3 extends over 16 amino acids. V lost 4 bases and J lost 2, with 17 bases in between. This chain's CDR3 is CASSPRGVVLQETQYF. DNA for the CDR3: TGTGCCAGCAGCCCCAGGGGAGTGGTCCTTCAAGAGACCCAGTACTTC.

The J gene is TRBJ2-6, the V gene TRBV7-9; maybe TRBD1 (5 bases). The V end lost 6 bases, the J end lost 2 bases, and 11 bases lay between the germline ends. Per the germline V gene, CDR1 is SEHNR and CDR2 is FQNEAQ (reference sequence). This CDR3 contains 15 residues. The CDR3 DNA reads as TGTGCCAGCAGTCGTGGGGCAGCTGGGGCCAACGTCCTGACTTTC. Translation: CASSRGAAGANVLTF.

This sequence joins TRBV19 and TRBJ2-2, with TRBD1 as a possible D gene (5 bases). CDR3 length equals 16 residues. Germline CDR1 is LNHDA and CDR2 is SQIVND (reference sequence). Trimming stripped 6 bases from V and 3 bases from J, with 17 bases between. The CDR3 sequence: CASRRWGRSDTGELFF. In DNA form, the CDR3 reads TGTGCCAGTAGACGATGGGGCAGAAGTGACACCGGGGAGCTGTTTTTT.

V usage is TRBV28 and J usage is TRBJ2-1, with 9 nucleotides matching TRBD1. V gave up 7 bases and J gave up 6 bases; unmatched junction bases: 7. CDR3 size: 14 residues. Germline CDR1 reads MDHEN; CDR2 reads SYDVKM. CDR3 residues: CASILTGGVNEQFF. DNA for the CDR3: TGTGCCAGCATTCTGACAGGGGGGGTCAATGAGCAGTTCTTC.